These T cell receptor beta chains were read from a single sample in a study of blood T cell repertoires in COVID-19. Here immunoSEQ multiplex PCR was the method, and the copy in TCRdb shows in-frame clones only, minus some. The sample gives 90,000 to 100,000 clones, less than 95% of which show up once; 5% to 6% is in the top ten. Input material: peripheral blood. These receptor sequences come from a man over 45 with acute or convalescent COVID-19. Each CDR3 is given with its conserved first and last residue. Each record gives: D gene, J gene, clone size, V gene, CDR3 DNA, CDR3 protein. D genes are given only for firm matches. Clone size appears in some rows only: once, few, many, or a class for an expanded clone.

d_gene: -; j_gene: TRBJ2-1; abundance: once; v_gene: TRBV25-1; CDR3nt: TGTGCCAGCCTCTACAATGAGCAGTTCTTC; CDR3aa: CASLYNEQFF
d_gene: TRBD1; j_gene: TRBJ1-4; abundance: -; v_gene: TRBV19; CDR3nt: TGTGCCAGTAGTGCCCGGGACAGGGATGAAAAACTGTTTTTT; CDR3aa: CASSARDRDEKLFF
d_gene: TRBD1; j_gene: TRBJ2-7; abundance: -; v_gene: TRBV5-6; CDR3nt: TGTGCCAGCAGCCTCTGGACAGGGCCCAACCGATACGAGCAGTACTTC; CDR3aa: CASSLWTGPNRYEQYF
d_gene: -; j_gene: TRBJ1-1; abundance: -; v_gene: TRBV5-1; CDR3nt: TGCGCCAGCAGCCCCTGGGGGGAGAACACTGAAGCTTTCTTT; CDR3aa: CASSPWGENTEAFF
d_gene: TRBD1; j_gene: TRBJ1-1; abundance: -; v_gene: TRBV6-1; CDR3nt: TGTGCCAGCAGTGAGGACAGGGTTACTGAAGCTTTCTTT; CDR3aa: CASSEDRVTEAFF
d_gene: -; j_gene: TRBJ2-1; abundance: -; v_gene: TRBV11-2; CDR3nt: TGTGCCAGCGCTTTGGCGCAGGGGATCCAGTTCTTC; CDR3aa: CASALAQGIQFF
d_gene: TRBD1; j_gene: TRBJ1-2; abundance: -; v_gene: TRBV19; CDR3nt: TGTGCCAGTAGTATTCCCGGACAGGGGTCTGGCTACACCTTC; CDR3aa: CASSIPGQGSGYTF
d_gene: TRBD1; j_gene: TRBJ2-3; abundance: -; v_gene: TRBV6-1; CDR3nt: TGTGCCAGCAGTGGGATCCCGGGACAGATGGTGGTGACGGATACGCAGTATTTT; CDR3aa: CASSGIPGQMVVTDTQYF
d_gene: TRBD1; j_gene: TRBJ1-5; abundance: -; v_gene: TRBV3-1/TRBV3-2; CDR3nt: TGTGCCAGCAGCCAAGAAGCTGGACAGGGGGCTAAGCCCCAGCATTTT; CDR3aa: CASSQEAGQGAKPQHF
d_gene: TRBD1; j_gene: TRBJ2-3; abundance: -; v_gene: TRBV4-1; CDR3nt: TGCGCCAGCAGCCAAGGGGGTGACAGGGCGGATACGCAGTATTTT; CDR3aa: CASSQGGDRADTQYF
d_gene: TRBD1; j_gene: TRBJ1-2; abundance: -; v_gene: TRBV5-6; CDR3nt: TGTGCCAGCAGCCCCGGGACAGGGGGCGCAGGCTATGGCTACACCTTC; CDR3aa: CASSPGTGGAGYGYTF
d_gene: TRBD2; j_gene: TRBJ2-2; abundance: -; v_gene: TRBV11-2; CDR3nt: TGTGCCAGCAGCTCCAGGGTGGGCGCGGGAGTCGCGAACACCGGGGAGCTGTTTTTT; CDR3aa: CASSSRVGAGVANTGELFF
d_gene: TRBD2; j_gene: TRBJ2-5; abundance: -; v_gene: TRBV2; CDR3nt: TGTGCCAGCAGAGAGCGGGGGGGGTACCAAGAGACCCAGTACTTC; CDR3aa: CASRERGGYQETQYF
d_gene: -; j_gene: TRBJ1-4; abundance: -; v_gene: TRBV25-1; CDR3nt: TGTGCCAGCAGTGGCACAGGGTCGGGGAGTGAAAAACTGTTTTTT; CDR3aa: CASSGTGSGSEKLFF
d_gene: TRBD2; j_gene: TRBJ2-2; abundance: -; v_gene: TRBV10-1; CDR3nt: TGCGCCAGCAGTCGTAGCGGGACGGTCGGGGAGCTGTTTTTT; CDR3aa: CASSRSGTVGELFF
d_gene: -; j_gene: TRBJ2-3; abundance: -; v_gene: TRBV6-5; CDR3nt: TGTGCCAGCCAGTCCCCCCAAGGCACAGATACGCAGTATTTT; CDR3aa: CASQSPQGTDTQYF
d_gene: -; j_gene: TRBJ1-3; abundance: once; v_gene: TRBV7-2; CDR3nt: TGTGCCAGCAGCTTATCGACAGCCTACCTCCATTCTGGAAACACCATATATTTT; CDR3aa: CASSLSTAYLHSGNTIYF
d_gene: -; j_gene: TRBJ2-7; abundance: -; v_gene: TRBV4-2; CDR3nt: TGTGCCAGCAGCCAGGCACAGGATTCAAGCTCCTACGAGCAGTACTTC; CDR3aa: CASSQAQDSSSYEQYF
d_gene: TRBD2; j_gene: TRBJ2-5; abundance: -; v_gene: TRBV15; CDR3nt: TGTGCCACCAGCGTGAGGACTAGCGGGGCGGGGGAGACCCAGTACTTC; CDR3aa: CATSVRTSGAGETQYF
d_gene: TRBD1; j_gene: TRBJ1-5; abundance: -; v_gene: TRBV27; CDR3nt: TGTGCCAGCAGTTTATTTGGGACAGGGCATCAGCCCCAGCATTTT; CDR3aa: CASSLFGTGHQPQHF
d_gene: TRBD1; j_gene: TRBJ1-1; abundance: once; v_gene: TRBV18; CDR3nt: TGTGCCAGCTCTGCCGTGCCAGGGGGTAGGACTGAAGCTTTTTTT; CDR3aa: CASSAVPGGRTEAFF
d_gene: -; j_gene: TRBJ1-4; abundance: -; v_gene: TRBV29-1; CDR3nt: TGCAGCGTTGGGGGCAGCAAAAATGAAAAACTGTTTTTT; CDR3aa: CSVGGSKNEKLFF
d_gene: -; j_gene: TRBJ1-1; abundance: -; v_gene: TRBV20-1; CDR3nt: TGCAGTGCTAGGGGGCTCACTGAAGCTTTCTTT; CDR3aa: CSARGLTEAFF
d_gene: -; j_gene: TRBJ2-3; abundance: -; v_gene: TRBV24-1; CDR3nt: TGTGCCACCAGTGCGGGACTGTCATTTGGAGATACGCAGTATTTT; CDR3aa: CATSAGLSFGDTQYF
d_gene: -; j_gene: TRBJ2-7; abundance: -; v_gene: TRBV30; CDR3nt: TGTGCCTGGAGGTCGGGCTCCTACGAGCAGTACTTC; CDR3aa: CAWRSGSYEQYF
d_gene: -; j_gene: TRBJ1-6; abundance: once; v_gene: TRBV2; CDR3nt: TGTGCCAGCAGTGACAAGAGACCGGGACAAGATAATTCACCCCTCCACTTT; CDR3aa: CASSDKRPGQDNSPLHF
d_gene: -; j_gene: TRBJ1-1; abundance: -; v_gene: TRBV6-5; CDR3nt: TGTGCCACCAAAAGAGGCCCTTGGGACACTGAAGCTTTCTTT; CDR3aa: CATKRGPWDTEAFF
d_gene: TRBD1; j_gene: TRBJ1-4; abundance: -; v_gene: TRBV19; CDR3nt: TGTGCCAGTAGTTTCACAGGGGATGAAAAACTGTTTTTT; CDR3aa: CASSFTGDEKLFF
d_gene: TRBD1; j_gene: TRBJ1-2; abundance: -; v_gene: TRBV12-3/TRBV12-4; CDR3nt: TGTGCCAGCAGTTTAGGGACAGGGGCACGCTACACCTTC; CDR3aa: CASSLGTGARYTF
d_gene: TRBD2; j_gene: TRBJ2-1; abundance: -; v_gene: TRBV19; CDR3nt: TGTGCCAGTAGTATTCCTATAGGACTAGTTGAGGGCTTGTGGAATGAGCAGTTCTTC; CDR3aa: CASSIPIGLVEGLWNEQFF
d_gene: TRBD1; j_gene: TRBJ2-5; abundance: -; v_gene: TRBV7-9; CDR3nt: TGTGCCAGGGGGGGACAGGGATCGGAAGAGACCCAGTACTTC; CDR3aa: CARGGQGSEETQYF
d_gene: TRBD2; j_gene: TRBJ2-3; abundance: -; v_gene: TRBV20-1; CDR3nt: TGCAGTGCTAGTTTTTCACGGGGGGGGACAGATACGCAGTATTTT; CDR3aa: CSASFSRGGTDTQYF
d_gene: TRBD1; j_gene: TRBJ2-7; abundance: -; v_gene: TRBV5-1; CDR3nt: TGCGCCAGCAGCTCCGGACAGGGAAACTACGAGCAGTACTTC; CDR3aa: CASSSGQGNYEQYF
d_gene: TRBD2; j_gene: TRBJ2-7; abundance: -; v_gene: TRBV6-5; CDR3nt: TGTGCCAGCAGTAAAACCGGGGGGAACTACGAGCAGTACTTC; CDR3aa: CASSKTGGNYEQYF
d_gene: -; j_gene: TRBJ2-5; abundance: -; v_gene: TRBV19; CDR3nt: TGTGCCAGTAGTATAGGAGCAGCGGGAGAGACCCAGTACTTC; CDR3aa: CASSIGAAGETQYF
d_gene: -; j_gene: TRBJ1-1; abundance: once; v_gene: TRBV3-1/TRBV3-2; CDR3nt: TGTGCCAGCGGAGGACAGACGGGTCTTGAAGCTTTCTTT; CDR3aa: CASGGQTGLEAFF
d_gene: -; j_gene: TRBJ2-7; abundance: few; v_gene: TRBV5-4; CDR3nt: TGTGCCAGCAGCTTGATCAGGGGCGGTTCCTACGAGCAGTACTTC; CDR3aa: CASSLIRGGSYEQYF
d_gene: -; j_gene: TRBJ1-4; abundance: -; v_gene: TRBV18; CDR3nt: TGTGCCAGCTCACCCAAGCCTGCAACTAATGAAAAACTGTTTTTT; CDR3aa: CASSPKPATNEKLFF
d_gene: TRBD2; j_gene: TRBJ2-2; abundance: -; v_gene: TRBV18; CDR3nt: TGTGCCAGCTCACCACCCGGACTAGCGGGGAACACCGGGGAGCTGTTTTTT; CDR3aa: CASSPPGLAGNTGELFF
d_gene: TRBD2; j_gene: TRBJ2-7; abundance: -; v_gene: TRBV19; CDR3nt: TGTGCCAGTAGTATAAGGACTAGCGCTTCCTACGAGCAGTACTTC; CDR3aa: CASSIRTSASYEQYF
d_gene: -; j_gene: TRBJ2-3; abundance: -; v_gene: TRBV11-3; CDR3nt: TGTGCCAGCAGCCCCCGCCTGGGACATAGCACAGATACGCAGTATTTT; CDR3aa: CASSPRLGHSTDTQYF
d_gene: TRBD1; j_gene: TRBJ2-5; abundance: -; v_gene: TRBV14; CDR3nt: TGTGCCAGCAGCTCTCGACAGGGGGCGATGGTGGAGACCCAGTACTTC; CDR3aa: CASSSRQGAMVETQYF
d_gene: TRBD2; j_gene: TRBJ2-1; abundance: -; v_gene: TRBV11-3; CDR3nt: TGTGCCAGCAGCTTAGGAAGTGGTAGCGGGGGCTCCTACAATGAGCAGTTCTTC; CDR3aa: CASSLGSGSGGSYNEQFF
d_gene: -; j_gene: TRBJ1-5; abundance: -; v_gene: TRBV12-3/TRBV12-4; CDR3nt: TGTGCCAGCAGTCCAAACAATCAGCCCCAGCATTTT; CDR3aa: CASSPNNQPQHF